This T cell receptor (beta chain) was sequenced for a study of beta chain features in type 1 diabetes. Study-wide background: Age, gender and cell yields were alike across patients and healthy donors. Findings and caveats of the study: Type 1 diabetes patients had moderately but significantly shorter TCRB CDR3s in all four CD4+ subsets. Patients showed naive, central memory and Treg TCRB repertoires that appeared more similar than those of healthy donors.

Expressed TCRB transcripts were sequenced because the isolated RNA had all been reverse transcribed beforehand. For naive, central memory and regulatory T cell samples, reads averaged roughly 3.5 million. Data came from immunoSEQ multiplex PCR; TCRdb stores just in-frame clones and leaves some out. This table has 600,000 or so clones, 12% appearing once. Sorting that relied on CD45RO/CCR7/CD25/CD127/CD95/CD27 yielded CD4+ naive, central memory, regulatory and stem cell-like memory cells. CDR1 is SGHTS, CDR2 YDEGEE, per germline. Between the trimmed V and J ends, which lost 3 bases and 5 bases, there was a span of 9 bases. This CDR3 is 13 amino acids long. This clone has just a few counts. Its antigen is still unknown.

Sequencing was performed on naive CD4+ T cells from blood. The origin of this receptor is a man aged 30-40 years with type 1 diabetes. The rearrangement uses TRBV5-8 and TRBJ1-5; D is perhaps TRBD1 (6 bases). CDR3 sequence: CASSWGADQPQHF. The CDR3, as DNA: TGTGCCAGCAGCTGGGGGGCAGATCAGCCCCAGCATTTT.